This T cell receptor beta chain came from a study of molecular identifiers for immune sequencing clone quantification. Study in general: For replicates, RNA isolated from about 20,000 or 100,000 naive CD8 cells was divided into five portions, of which four were sequenced.

Both previously described methods and listed TCR primers were employed to make bulk TCR libraries. TCRdb called the PCR reads again in MiXCR, with one record for every CDR3 protein. The repertoire holds about 320,000 distinct CDR3 sequences, around 21% seen once, with 0.7% to 0.9% in the top ten. Study-level findings and limits: In naive cells, under 1% of molecules belonged to clones above 20 RNA copies, against over 97% in effector cells. In a background of about 900,000 naive cells, spiked Jurkat TCR RNA from one cell was reportedly detectable.

Comment on this clonotype: The antigen is unknown. At one of its ends the junction is not consistent with the germline gene, which may arise from a read error.

The CDR3 consists of 15 residues. This clonotype was sampled from a human donor in good health. Some libraries in this study had Jurkat cell RNA spiked in. Material for sequencing was naive CD8+ T cells from blood, with Jurkat cell RNA spiked in. Subset specified: FACS-sorted CD8+CD4-CCR7+CD45RA+ naive T cells. The rearrangement links TRBV5-3 to TRBJ2-3; TRBD1 matches at 9 bases. TRBV5-3 falls under the ORF class, with uncertain function. In DNA form, the CDR3 reads TGTGCCAGCAGCTGCGGGACAGGGTCGACAGATACGCAGTATTTT. Protein: CASSCGTGSTDTQYF.